Listed here are 30 T cell receptor beta chains from one sample, sequenced in a study of neoadjuvant anti-PD-1 for oral cavity cancer. TCRdb's copy holds only in-frame clones and misses some; the assay was immunoSEQ multiplex PCR. The sample yields some 15,000 clones, roughly 69% seen once. Sequenced here: PBMCs, sampled before nivolumab (anti-PD-1) treatment. Every receptor here comes from a person aged 35-79 years with oral cavity squamous cell carcinoma.

This chain uses TRBV18 with TRBJ1-1; D is perhaps TRBD1 (5 bases). Trimming took 6 bases from V and 2 from J, leaving 10 bases between them. There are 13 residues in the CDR3. The germline V gene has CDR1 KGHSH and CDR2 LQKENI. The CDR3 DNA reads TGTGCCAGCTCCGACAGTCCTAACACTGAAGCTTTCTTT. Its translation: CASSDSPNTEAFF.

The chain is built from TRBV5-6 and TRBJ2-5; no firm D call. This CDR3 has 11 amino acids. Germline CDR1 SGHDT, CDR2 YYEEEE. V lost 4 bases and J 3 bases, leaving 4 bases between the germline ends. The CDR3 nucleotides are TGTGCCAGCAGCCGCGAAGAGACCCAGTACTTC. Amino acid sequence: CASSREETQYF. Drawing the rest from reference TRBV5-6 and TRBJ2-5, the complete variable domain is DAGVTQSPTHLIKTRGQQVTLRCSPKSGHDTVSWYQQALGQGPQFIFQYYEEEERQRGNFPDRFSGHQFPNYSSELNVNALLLGDSALYLCASSREETQYFGPGTRLLVL.

The genes are TRBV18 and TRBJ1-5, with D possibly being TRBD1 (6 bases). This CDR3 region has 15 residues. The germline V gene has CDR1 KGHSH and CDR2 LQKENI. Trimming took 3 bases from V and 2 from J, leaving 11 bases between them. In DNA, the CDR3 is TGTGCCAGCTCACCGGGGGGCCTGGGCAATCAGCCCCAGCATTTT. Translating it yields CASSPGGLGNQPQHF.

The V and J genes are TRBV7-9 and TRBJ1-5, with a weak D call TRBD1 (6 bases). Germline V lookup: CDR1 SEHNR, CDR2 FQNEAQ (reference sequence). V lost 8 bases and J 4 bases, leaving 12 bases between the germline ends. The length of the CDR3 is 13 residues. In nucleotides, the CDR3 is TGTGCCAGCGTAAGGGGGGAAAATCAGCCCCAGCATTTT. Translating gives CASVRGENQPQHF.

The CDR3 nucleotides read TGTGCCATCAGTGAGTCGGGCAGCTCCCCAAGTACCCAGTACTTC. It encodes CAISESGSSPSTQYF. This chain connects TRBV10-3 to TRBJ2-5, with D unclear. Per the germline V gene, CDR1 is ENHRY and CDR2 is SYGVKD. The CDR3 runs to 15 residues. Trimming took off 0 bases at V and 8 bases at J, with 16 bases between the two ends.

V is TRBV6-5 and J is TRBJ1-3; D call uncertain. V dropped 9 bases and J dropped 1 base, with 4 bases sitting between them. The V gene's germline CDR1 is MNHEY and CDR2 SVGAGI. The CDR3 spans 11 residues. This CDR3 is CASWSGNTIYF. For the CDR3, the DNA is TGTGCCAGTTGGTCTGGAAACACCATATATTTT.

V and J are TRBV7-8 and TRBJ1-5; D is uncertain. Germline lookup yields CDR1 SGHVS and CDR2 FQNEAQ. CDR3 length: 16 residues. V was trimmed by 5 bases and J by 6 bases, leaving 20 bases between them. The CDR3 region is CASSETRLTLGQPQHF. The CDR3 DNA reads TGTGCCAGCAGCGAGACGCGTTTGACCCTTGGTCAGCCCCAGCATTTT.

The rearrangement links TRBV11-2 to TRBJ1-2; a possible D gene is TRBD1 (5 bases). This CDR3 contains 16 residues. Germline V CDR1 and CDR2: SGHAT, FQNNGV. V was clipped by 1 base and J by 3 bases, with 15 bases between them. The CDR3 sequence is CASSLGVRGIYYGYTF. The CDR3 region has the DNA TGTGCCAGCAGCTTAGGAGTACGGGGCATTTACTATGGCTACACCTTC.

In its sample, this clone was seen a few times. The germline gene is not matched at one end of the junction; a read error may be the cause. The chain is built from TRBV28 and TRBJ2-7, with 8 bases fitting TRBD2. CDR3 length equals 15 residues. The germline CDR1 and CDR2 sequences are MDHEN and SYDVKM. CDR3 DNA sequence: TGTGCCAGCAGTCTCGTGGGACTAGTCTCCTTCGAGCAGTACTTC. It codes for CASSLVGLVSFEQYF.

This chain joins TRBV6-6 and TRBJ2-1, with 9 nucleotides matching TRBD1. This CDR3 is 15 amino acids long. The V and J ends lost 5 bases and 6 bases, in that order; junction bases with no gene match: 8. Per germline, CDR1 MNHNY and CDR2 SVGAGI (reference sequence). The CDR3 here is CASSKAGTGSNEQFF. The CDR3 coding sequence is TGTGCCAGCAGTAAAGCCGGGACAGGGAGCAATGAGCAGTTCTTC.

This chain connects TRBV5-1 to TRBJ1-1; unclear D gene. Germline V gene sequence: CDR1 SGHRS, CDR2 YFSETQ. This CDR3 comprises 13 residues. The ends were cut back, 6 bases at V and 2 bases at J, with 11 bases in the middle. CDR3 loop: CASNSLENTEAFF. CDR3 nucleotide sequence: TGCGCCAGCAACAGTCTGGAAAACACTGAAGCTTTCTTT.

The V and J genes are TRBV28 and TRBJ2-5, with 10 bases that match TRBD2. The CDR3 is 18 amino acids. Germline CDR1 and CDR2: MDHEN and SYDVKM. Losses at the gene ends were 3 bases for V and 0 bases for J; bases not matched to a gene: 10. The chain's CDR3 is CASSFGFLAGDHQETQYF. Written as DNA, the CDR3 is TGTGCCAGCAGTTTCGGGTTCCTAGCGGGAGACCACCAAGAGACCCAGTACTTC.

The chain recombines TRBV2 with TRBJ1-5, with D unclear. Germline lookup yields CDR1 SNHLY and CDR2 FYNNEI. CDR3 length: 15 amino acids. Deletions cut 2 bases from V and 0 bases from J, with 8 bases between. The CDR3 is CASSERGDSNQPQHF. Written as DNA, the CDR3 is TGTGCCAGCAGTGAACGGGGAGATAGCAATCAGCCCCAGCATTTT.

This clone has just a few counts. The rearrangement links TRBV4-2 to TRBJ1-1, with TRBD1 matching over 8 bases. With 5 bases clipped from V and 5 bases from J, the junction kept 7 bases outside the gene matches. The CDR3 totals 14 residues. Germline V CDR1 and CDR2: LGHNA, YNFKEQ. The DNA for the CDR3 is TGTGCCAGCAGCGCGCCAGGGGGCACTACTGAAGCTTTCTTT. Its protein is CASSAPGGTTEAFF.

The V call is TRBV30, the J call TRBJ2-3, with D perhaps TRBD1 (5 bases). V lost 6 bases, J lost 2 bases, and 12 bases lay in between. The CDR3 runs to 13 residues. Germline assignment: CDR1 GTSNPN and CDR2 SVGIG (reference sequence). The CDR3 bases are TGTGCCTGCCTGACAGCAAACACAGATACGCAGTATTTT. It yields the protein CACLTANTDTQYF.

The V and J genes are TRBV2 and TRBJ1-1; D call uncertain. Trimming took 2 bases from V and 1 from J, leaving 5 bases between them. This CDR3 is built from 13 residues. Germline assignment: CDR1 SNHLY and CDR2 FYNNEI. The CDR3 sequence is CASSEWSNTEAFF. CDR3 sequence (DNA): TGTGCCAGCAGTGAATGGTCGAACACTGAAGCTTTCTTT.

This clone has only a few counts. The chain employs TRBV2 and TRBJ2-3; D may be TRBD1 or TRBD2 (5 bases each). V was clipped by 4 bases and J by 4 bases, with 18 bases between them. This CDR3 is built from 16 residues. Germline lookup yields CDR1 SNHLY and CDR2 FYNNEI. CDR3 DNA sequence: TGTGCCAGCAGTGGTCTGAGGGGTCCGCGGCCAGATACGCAGTATTTT. The encoded protein is CASSGLRGPRPDTQYF.

The rearrangement links TRBV5-1 to TRBJ2-2; 12 bases fit TRBD2. V shed 3 bases, J shed 8 bases, and the junction held 5 bases outside the gene matches. This CDR3 contains 15 residues. Looked up from germline, CDR1 is SGHRS and CDR2 is YFSETQ. The chain's CDR3 is CASSSLAGGPGELFF. In nucleotides, the CDR3 is TGCGCCAGCAGCTCCCTAGCGGGAGGGCCTGGGGAGCTGTTTTTT.

This chain joins TRBV19 and TRBJ2-1, with 11 bases fitting TRBD1. The V segment lost 6 bases and the J segment 4 bases; nucleotides outside the gene matches: 8. The CDR3 is 16 amino acids. CDR1 is LNHDA and CDR2 is SQIVND in the germline V gene (reference sequence). For the CDR3, the DNA is TGTGCCAGTAGCACCTCCGGGACAGGGGGTTACAATGAGCAGTTCTTC. It translates to CASSTSGTGGYNEQFF.

The chain combines TRBV11-3 with TRBJ2-5; the D gene is possibly TRBD2 (5 bases). Deletions cut 5 bases from V and 1 base from J, with 14 bases between. CDR1 and CDR2 (germline): SGHNT, YENEEA. The length of the CDR3 is 15 residues. Written as DNA, the CDR3 is TGTGCCAGCAGCCGGGGTGGGGTGTCCCAAGAGACCCAGTACTTC. As protein: CASSRGGVSQETQYF. Full variable domain (missing parts from reference TRBV11-3 and TRBJ2-5): EAGVVQSPRYKIIEKKQPVAFWCNPISGHNTLYWYLQNLGQGPELLIRYENEEAVDDSQLPKDRFSAERLKGVDSTLKIQPAELGDSAVYLCASSRGGVSQETQYFGPGTRLLVL.

The CDR3 loop reads CASSPRDRGENEQFF. The CDR3 bases are TGTGCCAGCAGCCCCCGGGACAGGGGTGAAAATGAGCAGTTCTTC. The V gene is TRBV4-2, the J gene TRBJ2-1, with TRBD1 identical over 10 bases. Trimming cost V 4 bases and J 7 bases; bases outside gene matches: 7. The CDR3 loop spans 15 amino acids. Germline loops: CDR1 LGHNA, CDR2 YNFKEQ.

By share of the sample, this clone is medium-sized. The rearrangement joins TRBV29-1 to TRBJ1-1; TRBD1 aligns across 8 bases. V was clipped by 6 bases and J by 4 bases; unmatched bases: 7. The CDR3 contains 13 residues. Per germline, CDR1 SQVTM and CDR2 ANQGSEA. The CDR3 DNA reads TGCAGCGTGGTCAGGGGGCGCGTCACTGAAGCTTTCTTT. It is translated as CSVVRGRVTEAFF.

The chain combines TRBV5-1 with TRBJ1-2; D is unclear. In germline, CDR1 is SGHRS, CDR2 YFSETQ. The CDR3 loop spans 13 amino acids. The V end was cut by 0 bases, the J end by 4 bases, with 7 bases between. The CDR3 reads CASSLGTLYGYTF. The CDR3 DNA reads TGCGCCAGCAGCTTGGGAACGCTCTATGGCTACACCTTC.

The rearrangement joins TRBV2 to TRBJ2-1; the D gene is possibly TRBD2 (5 bases). Germline lookup yields CDR1 SNHLY and CDR2 FYNNEI. The CDR3 totals 19 residues. Trimming pared 0 bases from V and 0 bases from J, leaving 18 bases between. The DNA for the CDR3 is TGTGCCAGCAGTGAAGCGCGGAGGTGGGGAAAAGTCTCCTACAATGAGCAGTTCTTC. Its protein product is CASSEARRWGKVSYNEQFF. The full variable domain, its missing parts supplied by reference TRBV2 and TRBJ2-1, is EPEVTQTPSHQVTQMGQEVILRCVPISNHLYFYWYRQILGQKVEFLVSFYNNEISEKSEIFDDQFSVERPDGSNFTLKIRSTKLEDSAMYFCASSEARRWGKVSYNEQFFGPGTRLTVL.

This chain connects TRBV6-1 to TRBJ2-1; 7 nucleotides match TRBD2. The CDR3 consists of 15 residues. With V trimmed by 7 bases and J by 2 bases, 8 bases remained unmatched. Germline V CDR1 and CDR2: MNHNS, SASEGT. DNA of the CDR3: TGTGCCAGCACCGGCGGGGGAAAAACCTACAATGAGCAGTTCTTC. Protein sequence: CASTGGGKTYNEQFF.

The chain is built from TRBV19 and TRBJ1-6; perhaps TRBD1 as D (5 bases). The CDR3 is made up of 13 amino acids. Between the trimmed V and J ends, which lost 2 bases and 11 bases, there was a span of 10 bases. Germline V CDR1 and CDR2: LNHDA, SQIVND (reference sequence). CDR3 residues: CASSIRGRAPLHF. DNA for the CDR3: TGTGCCAGTAGTATAAGGGGTAGGGCACCCCTCCACTTT.

The chain employs TRBV2 and TRBJ2-1, with 9 positions matching TRBD1. Germline V gene sequence: CDR1 SNHLY, CDR2 FYNNEI. This CDR3 is 12 amino acids long. V trimming: 4 bases; J trimming: 9 bases; junction bases outside the gene matches: 1. CDR3 in amino acids: CASSGDRVEQFF. In DNA form, the CDR3 reads TGTGCCAGCAGTGGGGACAGGGTTGAGCAGTTCTTC.

The rearrangement uses TRBV10-3 and TRBJ2-2, with 15 bases that match TRBD2. The CDR3 has 18 residues. Losses at the gene ends were 4 bases for V and 1 base for J; bases not matched to a gene: 4. Looked up from germline, CDR1 is ENHRY and CDR2 is SYGVKD. CDR3 DNA sequence: TGTGCCATCAGTGGCCTGGGACTAGCGGGGGGGAACACCGGGGAGCTGTTTTTT. Translating gives CAISGLGLAGGNTGELFF.

Only a few counts were recorded for this clone. The chain couples TRBV11-2 to TRBJ1-5; no definite D call. From germline, CDR1 is SGHAT and CDR2 FQNNGV. The CDR3 loop spans 13 amino acids. V lost 5 bases and J lost 6, with 11 bases in between. The CDR3 sequence: CASSLYRGQPQHF. CDR3 DNA: TGTGCCAGCAGCCTTTATCGAGGTCAGCCCCAGCATTTT.

The chain employs TRBV10-2 and TRBJ1-3, with D unclear. This CDR3 is 13 amino acids long. Per germline, CDR1 WSHSY and CDR2 SAAADI. The ends were cut back, 6 bases at V and 0 bases at J, with 6 bases in the middle. CDR3 amino acids: CASRLHSGNTIYF. The CDR3 DNA sequence: TGCGCCAGCAGACTCCACTCTGGAAACACCATATATTTT.